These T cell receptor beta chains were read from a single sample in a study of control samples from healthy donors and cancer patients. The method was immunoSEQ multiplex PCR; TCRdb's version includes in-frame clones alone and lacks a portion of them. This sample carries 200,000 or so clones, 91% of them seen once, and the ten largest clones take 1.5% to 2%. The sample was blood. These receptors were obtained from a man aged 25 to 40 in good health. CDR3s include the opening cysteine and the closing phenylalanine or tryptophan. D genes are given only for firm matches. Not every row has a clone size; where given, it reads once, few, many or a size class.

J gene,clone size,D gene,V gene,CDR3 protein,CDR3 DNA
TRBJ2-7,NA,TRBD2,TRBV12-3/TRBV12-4,CASSMGGYEQYF,TGTGCCAGCAGCATGGGAGGGTACGAGCAGTACTTC
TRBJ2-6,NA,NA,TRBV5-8,CASSVAGSGANVLTF,TGTGCCAGCAGTGTCGCAGGATCTGGGGCCAACGTCCTGACTTTC
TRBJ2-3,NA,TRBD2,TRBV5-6,CASSLGGGAVDTQYF,TGTGCCAGCAGCTTGGGCGGGGGGGCAGTCGATACGCAGTATTTT
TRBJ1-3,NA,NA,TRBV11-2,CASSFTHPGNTIYF,TGTGCCAGCAGCTTTACACATCCTGGAAACACCATATATTTT
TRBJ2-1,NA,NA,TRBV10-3,CAIREQEQFF,TGTGCCATCAGAGAACAAGAGCAGTTCTTC
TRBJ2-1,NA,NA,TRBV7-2,CASSLVRSGYNEQFF,TGTGCCAGCAGCTTAGTTCGTTCGGGCTACAATGAGCAGTTCTTC
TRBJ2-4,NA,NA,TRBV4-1,CASSQVGDLGAKNIQYF,TGCGCCAGCAGCCAAGTAGGGGACTTAGGGGCCAAAAACATTCAGTACTTC
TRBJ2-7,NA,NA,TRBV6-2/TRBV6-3,CASSYSTPYEQYF,TGTGCCAGCAGTTACTCGACCCCCTACGAGCAGTACTTC
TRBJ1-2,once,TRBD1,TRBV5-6,CASTQRTGGPFYGYTF,TGTGCCAGCACCCAGCGGACAGGGGGACCTTTCTATGGCTACACCTTC
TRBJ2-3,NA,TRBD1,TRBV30,CAWKDRGLMDTQYF,TGTGCCTGGAAAGACAGGGGTTTAATGGATACGCAGTATTTT
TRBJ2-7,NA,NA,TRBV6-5,CASSGTLTLNYEQYF,TGTGCCAGCAGCGGGACACTAACCCTAAACTACGAGCAGTACTTC
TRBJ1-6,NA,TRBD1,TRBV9,CASSVGQGSLNSPLHF,TGTGCCAGCAGCGTTGGACAGGGGTCCTTAAATTCACCCCTCCACTTT
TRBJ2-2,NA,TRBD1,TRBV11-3,CASSLEQGAGGELFF,TGTGCCAGCAGCTTAGAACAGGGGGCCGGCGGGGAGCTGTTTTTT
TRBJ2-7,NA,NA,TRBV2,CASRGGPYEQYF,TGTGCCAGCAGGGGGGGCCCCTACGAGCAGTACTTC